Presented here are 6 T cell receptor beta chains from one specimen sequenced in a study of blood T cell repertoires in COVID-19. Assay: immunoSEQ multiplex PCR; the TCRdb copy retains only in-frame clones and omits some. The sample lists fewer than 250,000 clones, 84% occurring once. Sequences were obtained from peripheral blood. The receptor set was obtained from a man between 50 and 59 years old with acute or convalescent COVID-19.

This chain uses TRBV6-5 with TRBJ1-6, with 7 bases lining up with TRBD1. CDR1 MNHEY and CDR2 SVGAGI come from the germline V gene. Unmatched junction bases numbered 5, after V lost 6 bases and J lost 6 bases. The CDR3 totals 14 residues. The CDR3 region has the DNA TGTGCCAGCAGCCGAGGACAGGTTAATTCACCCCTCCACTTT. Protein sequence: CASSRGQVNSPLHF.

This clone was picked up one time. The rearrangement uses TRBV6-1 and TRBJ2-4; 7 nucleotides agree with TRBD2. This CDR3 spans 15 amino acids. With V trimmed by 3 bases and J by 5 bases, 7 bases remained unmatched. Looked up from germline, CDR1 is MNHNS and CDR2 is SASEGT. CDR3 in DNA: TGTGCCAGCAGTGATTCTCGGGACTACCAAAACATTCAGTACTTC. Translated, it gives CASSDSRDYQNIQYF.

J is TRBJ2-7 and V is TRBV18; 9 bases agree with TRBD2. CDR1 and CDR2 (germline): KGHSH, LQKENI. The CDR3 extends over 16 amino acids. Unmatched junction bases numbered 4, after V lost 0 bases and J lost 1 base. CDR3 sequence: CASSPPSGGTSYEQYF. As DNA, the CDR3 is TGTGCCAGCTCACCACCGAGCGGGGGGACATCCTACGAGCAGTACTTC. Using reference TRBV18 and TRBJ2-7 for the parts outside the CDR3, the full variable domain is NAGVMQNPRHLVRRRGQEARLRCSPMKGHSHVYWYRQLPEEGLKFMVYLQKENIIDESGMPKERFSAEFPKEGPSILRIQQVVRGDSAAYFCASSPPSGGTSYEQYFGPGTRLTVT.

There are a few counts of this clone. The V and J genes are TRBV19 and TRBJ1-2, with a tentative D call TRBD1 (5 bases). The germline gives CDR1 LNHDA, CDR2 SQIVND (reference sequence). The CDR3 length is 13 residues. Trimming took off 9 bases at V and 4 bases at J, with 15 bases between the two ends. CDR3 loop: CASKFQGRYGYTF. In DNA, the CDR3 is TGTGCCAGCAAATTCCAGGGCCGCTATGGCTACACCTTC.

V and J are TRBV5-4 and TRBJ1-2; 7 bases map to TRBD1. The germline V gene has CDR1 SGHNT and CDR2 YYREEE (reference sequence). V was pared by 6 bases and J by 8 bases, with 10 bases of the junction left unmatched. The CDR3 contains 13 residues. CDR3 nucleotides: TGTGCCAGCACCTTAACAGGGGTTCCCGGCTACACCTTC. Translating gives CASTLTGVPGYTF.

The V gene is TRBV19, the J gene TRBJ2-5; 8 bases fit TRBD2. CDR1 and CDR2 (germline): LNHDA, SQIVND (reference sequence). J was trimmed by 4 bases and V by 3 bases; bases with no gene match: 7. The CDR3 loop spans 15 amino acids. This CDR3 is CASSITSGSGETQYF. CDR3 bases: TGTGCCAGTAGTATTACCAGCGGGAGTGGAGAGACCCAGTACTTC.